The following is a T cell receptor (beta chain) sequence with its context. Antigen specificity is unknown. Data came from immunoSEQ multiplex PCR; TCRdb stores just in-frame clones and leaves some out. The sample includes tens of thousands of clones, roughly 94% of them seen just once. This specimen comes from a study of chemoradiotherapy in HPV16-positive cancers. Broader study findings: HPV-specific T cells were functionally defined from only two HPV16-positive patients.

Sample collection occurred from a patient who underwent chemoradiotherapy. This TCR was sampled from a human donor with HPV-associated anogenital cancer.

The CDR3 protein is CASSTINRDRGRGTQYF. As DNA, the CDR3 is TGTGCCAGCAGCACCATCAACCGGGACCGCGGACGAGGTACGCAGTATTTT. The chain is built from TRBV11-2 and TRBJ2-3; D is tentatively TRBD1 or TRBD2 (5 bases each). Per the germline V gene, CDR1 is SGHAT and CDR2 is FQNNGV. The CDR3 is 17 residues long. Trimming took off 5 bases at V and 8 bases at J, with 26 bases between the two ends. Variable domain in full (rest from reference TRBV11-2 and TRBJ2-3): EAGVAQSPRYKIIEKRQSVAFWCNPISGHATLYWYQQILGQGPKLLIQFQNNGVVDDSQLPKDRFSAERLKGVDSTLKIQPAKLEDSAVYLCASSTINRDRGRGTQYFGPGTRLTVL.